This paragraph reports one T cell receptor beta chain. As yet, its antigen is unknown. Germline V gene data show CDR1 as SGHRS and CDR2 as YFSETQ. V dropped 0 bases and J dropped 3; count of bases not matched to a gene: 5. This CDR3 contains 16 residues. The sample belongs to a study of lymphopenia after photon versus proton radiotherapy. Study-wide points: A bigger post-nadir fall in TCR diversity correlated inversely with survival time in deceased patients.

Profiling relied on immunoSEQ multiplex PCR, and the TCRdb table lists in-frame clones only, not all of them. The data show 40,000 to 55,000 clones, with roughly 90% seen just once and around 17% held by the top ten. The source material was peripheral blood, sampled from a patient treated with photon-based radiotherapy. The gene calls are TRBV5-1 and TRBJ1-1; 10 bases map to TRBD1. The receptor was isolated from a woman aged 40 to 55 with cholangiocarcinoma. The CDR3 loop reads CASSLGGQGLDTEAFF. The DNA for the CDR3 is TGCGCCAGCAGCTTGGGGGGACAGGGGCTGGACACTGAAGCTTTCTTT.